This T cell receptor (beta chain) emerged from a study of T-cell memory formation after mild COVID-19. Study-level information: TCR clustering was largely donor specific.

MiXCR was run by TCRdb on the 5' RACE reads, yielding one entry per CDR3 protein. This table holds about 420,000 distinct CDR3 sequences, under 25% found once. Overall study findings and caveats: Mainly CM and EM harbored the contracting CD4+ clones; mainly EMRA harbored the CD8+ ones.

The CDR3 has 13 amino acids. From germline, CDR1 is MGHRA and CDR2 YSYEKL. V lost 2 bases and J 8 bases, leaving 9 bases between the germline ends. About this clonotype itself: Its antigen is currently unknown.

The source of this sequence is an adult woman who had mild COVID-19 (a few samples of this study predate the infection). Cell type and time point are not known. The sequencing sample was made of PBMCs or a T cell subset sorted from them (not recorded which). This rearrangement joins TRBV4-1 to TRBJ1-4, with D perhaps matching TRBD1 (5 bases). The CDR3 sequence is CASSQSNREKLFF. CDR3 sequence (DNA): TGCGCCAGCAGCCAATCAAACAGGGAAAAACTGTTTTTT.